This TCR beta chain comes out of a study of T cells in Graves' hyperthyroidism and ophthalmopathy. Ophthalmopathy in the patients scored at least 3 on Clinical Activity Score and at least 4 on NOSPECS grade, lasting under 3 months. Exclusions: uncontrolled infection, other autoimmune disease, pregnancy, lactation. This clonotype occurred a few times. RNA transcripts were the template for amplifying TCR beta CDR3 regions. First-round RT-PCR with HTBI primers amplified the TCR CDR3 region. TCRdb re-called the multiplex PCR reads with MiXCR, one entry per CDR3 protein. Counted here are 450,000 to 500,000 distinct CDR3 sequences, around a fifth occurring once; the ten biggest clones make up around 47%. Unmatched junction bases numbered 10, after V lost 2 bases and J lost 3 bases. Germline V gene lookup returns CDR1 SNHLY and CDR2 FYNNEI. This CDR3 contains 16 residues.

The chain uses TRBV2 and TRBJ2-7, with TRBD2 matching 7 bases. The source is a woman between 65 and 79 years old with Graves' ophthalmopathy. The sample taken for sequencing was blood. CDR3 sequence: CASSERSGLKVYEQYF. The CDR3 coding sequence is TGTGCCAGCAGTGAAAGGTCGGGACTAAAAGTCTACGAGCAGTACTTC. The whole variable domain, filled in from reference TRBV2 and TRBJ2-7, reads EPEVTQTPSHQVTQMGQEVILRCVPISNHLYFYWYRQILGQKVEFLVSFYNNEISEKSEIFDDQFSVERPDGSNFTLKIRSTKLEDSAMYFCASSERSGLKVYEQYFGPGTRLTVT.